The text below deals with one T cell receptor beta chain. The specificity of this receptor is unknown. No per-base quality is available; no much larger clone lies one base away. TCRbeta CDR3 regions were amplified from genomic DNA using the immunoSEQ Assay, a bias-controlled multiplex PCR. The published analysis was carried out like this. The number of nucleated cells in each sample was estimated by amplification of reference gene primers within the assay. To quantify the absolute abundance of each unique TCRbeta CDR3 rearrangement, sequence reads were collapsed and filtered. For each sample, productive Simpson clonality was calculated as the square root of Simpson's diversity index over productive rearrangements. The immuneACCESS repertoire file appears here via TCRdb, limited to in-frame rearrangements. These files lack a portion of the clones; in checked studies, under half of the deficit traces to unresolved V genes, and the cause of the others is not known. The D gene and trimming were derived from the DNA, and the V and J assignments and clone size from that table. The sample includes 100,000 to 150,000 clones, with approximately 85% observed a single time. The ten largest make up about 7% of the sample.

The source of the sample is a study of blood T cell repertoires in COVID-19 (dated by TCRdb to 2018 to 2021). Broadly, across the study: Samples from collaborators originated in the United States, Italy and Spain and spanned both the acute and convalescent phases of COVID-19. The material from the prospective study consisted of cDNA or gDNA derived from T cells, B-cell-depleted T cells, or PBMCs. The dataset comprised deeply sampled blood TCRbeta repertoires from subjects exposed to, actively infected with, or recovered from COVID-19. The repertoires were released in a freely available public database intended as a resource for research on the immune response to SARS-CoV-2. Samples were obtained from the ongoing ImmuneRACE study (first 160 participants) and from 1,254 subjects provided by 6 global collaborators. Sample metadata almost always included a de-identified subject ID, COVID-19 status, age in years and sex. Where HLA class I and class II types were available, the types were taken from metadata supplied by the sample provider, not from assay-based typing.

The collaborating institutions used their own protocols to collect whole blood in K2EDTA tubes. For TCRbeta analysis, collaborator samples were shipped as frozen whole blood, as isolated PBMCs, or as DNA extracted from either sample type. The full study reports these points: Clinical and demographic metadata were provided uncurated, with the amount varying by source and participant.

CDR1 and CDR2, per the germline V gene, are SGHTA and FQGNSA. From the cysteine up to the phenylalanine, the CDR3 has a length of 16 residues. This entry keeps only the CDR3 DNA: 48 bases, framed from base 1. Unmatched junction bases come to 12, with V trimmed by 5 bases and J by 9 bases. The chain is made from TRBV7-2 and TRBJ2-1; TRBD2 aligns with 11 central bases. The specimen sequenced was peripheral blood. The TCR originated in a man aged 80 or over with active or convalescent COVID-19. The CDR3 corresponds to CASSPGIAGGQSEQFF. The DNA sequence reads TGTGCCAGCAGCCCCGGTATAGCGGGGGGGCAAAGTGAGCAGTTCTTC.